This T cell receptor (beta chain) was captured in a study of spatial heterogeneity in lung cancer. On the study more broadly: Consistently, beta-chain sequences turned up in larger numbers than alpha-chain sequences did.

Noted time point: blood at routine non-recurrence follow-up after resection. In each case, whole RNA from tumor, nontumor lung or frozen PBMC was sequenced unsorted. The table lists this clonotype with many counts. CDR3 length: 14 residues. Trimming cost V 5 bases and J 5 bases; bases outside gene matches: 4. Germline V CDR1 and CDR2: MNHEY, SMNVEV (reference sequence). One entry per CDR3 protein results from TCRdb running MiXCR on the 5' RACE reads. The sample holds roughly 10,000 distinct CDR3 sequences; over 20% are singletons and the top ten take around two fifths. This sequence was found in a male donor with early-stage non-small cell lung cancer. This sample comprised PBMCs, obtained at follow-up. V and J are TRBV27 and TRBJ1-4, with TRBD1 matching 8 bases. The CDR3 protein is CASSPGQGNEKLFF. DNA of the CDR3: TGTGCCAGCAGTCCTGGACAGGGAAATGAAAAACTGTTTTTT.